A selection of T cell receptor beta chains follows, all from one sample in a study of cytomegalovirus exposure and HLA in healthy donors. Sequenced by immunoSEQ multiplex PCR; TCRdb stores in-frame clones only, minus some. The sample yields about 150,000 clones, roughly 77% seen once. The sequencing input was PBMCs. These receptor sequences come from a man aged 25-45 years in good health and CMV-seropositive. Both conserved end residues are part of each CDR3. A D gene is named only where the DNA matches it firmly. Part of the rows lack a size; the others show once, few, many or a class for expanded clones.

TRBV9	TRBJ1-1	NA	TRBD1	TGTGCCAGCAGCGCAACAGGGGGCAGTAACACTGAAGCTTTCTTT	CASSATGGSNTEAFF
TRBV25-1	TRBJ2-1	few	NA	TGTGCCAGCAGTGATAGTTTAGGCGGCACCGATGAGGATGAGCAGTTCTTC	CASSDSLGGTDEDEQFF
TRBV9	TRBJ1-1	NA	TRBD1	TGTGCCAGCAGCCCACAGGGGGCAGCGGTGAACACTGAAGCTTTCTTT	CASSPQGAAVNTEAFF
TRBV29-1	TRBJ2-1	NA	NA	TGCAGCCTCAGACGGACTCATGAGCAGTTCTTC	CSLRRTHEQFF
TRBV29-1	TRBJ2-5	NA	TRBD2	TGCAGCGTTGAAGGCGGTAGCGGGGTCCAAGAGACCCAGTACTTC	CSVEGGSGVQETQYF
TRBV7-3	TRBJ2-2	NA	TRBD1	TGTGCCAGCAGCTTGACAACAGGGGGCACCGGGGAGCTGTTTTTT	CASSLTTGGTGELFF
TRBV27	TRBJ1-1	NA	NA	TGTGCCAGCAGTTTATCGGGCAGGCTGATAATGAACACTGAAGCTTTCTTT	CASSLSGRLIMNTEAFF
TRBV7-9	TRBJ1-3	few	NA	TGTGCCAGCAGCGACCAGGGTTTGACTGGAAACACCATATATTTT	CASSDQGLTGNTIYF
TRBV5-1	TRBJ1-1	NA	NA	TGCGCCAGCAGCTTGGCCCCAACAGGGTGGAACACTGAAGCTTTCTTT	CASSLAPTGWNTEAFF
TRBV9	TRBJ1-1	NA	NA	TGTGCCAGCAGCGTAGCTAGGGGGGGGACTGAAGCTTTCTTT	CASSVARGGTEAFF
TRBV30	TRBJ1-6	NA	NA	TGTGCCTGGAGTGTAGCGGGGACCTCCTATAATTCACCCCTCCACTTT	CAWSVAGTSYNSPLHF
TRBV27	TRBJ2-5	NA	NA	TGTGCCAGCAGTTCTAGCGCTGGGACCCAGTACTTC	CASSSSAGTQYF
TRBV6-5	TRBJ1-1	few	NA	TGTGCCACGACAGGGAACACTGAAGCTTTCTTT	CATTGNTEAFF
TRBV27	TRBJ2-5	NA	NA	TGTGCCAGCAGTTTTAAACAGCCGGTTGGGACCCAGTACTTC	CASSFKQPVGTQYF
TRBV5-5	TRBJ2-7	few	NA	TGTGCCAGCAGACAAGCCGGGGGATTCTACGAGCAGTACTTC	CASRQAGGFYEQYF
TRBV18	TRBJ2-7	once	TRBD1	TGTGCCAGCTCACCCCTAACAGGGGGTAACGAGCAGTACTTC	CASSPLTGGNEQYF
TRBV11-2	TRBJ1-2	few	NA	TGTGCCAGCAGTCCGGGACACTCTTTAGGCTACACCTTC	CASSPGHSLGYTF
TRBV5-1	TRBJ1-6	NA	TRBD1	TGCGCCAGCAGAACCGGGACAGGGAGTAATTCACCCCTCCACTTT	CASRTGTGSNSPLHF
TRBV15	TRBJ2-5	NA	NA	TGTGCCACCAGCCTCAGGGCCCAAGAGACCCAGTACTTC	CATSLRAQETQYF
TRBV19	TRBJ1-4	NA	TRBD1	TGTGCCAGTAGCCCCCTTGGACAGGGTGAAAAACTGTTTTTT	CASSPLGQGEKLFF
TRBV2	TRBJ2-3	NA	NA	TGTGCCAGCAGTGAAGCGCGGGGGCCTAGCACAGATACGCAGTATTTT	CASSEARGPSTDTQYF
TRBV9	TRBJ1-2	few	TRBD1	TGTGCCAGCAGCGCCCAGACAGGGACTTTTGGCTACACCTTC	CASSAQTGTFGYTF
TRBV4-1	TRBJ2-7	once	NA	TGCGCCAGCAGCCCCCATGAGCGGGCGACCTACGAGCAGTACTTC	CASSPHERATYEQYF
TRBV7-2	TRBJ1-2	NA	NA	TGTGCCAGCAGCCATGGGGGGACCCCTAACTATGGCTACACCTTC	CASSHGGTPNYGYTF
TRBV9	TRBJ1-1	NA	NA	TGTGCCAGCAGCCCCCCGAGGGGGGGCACTGAAGCTTTCTTT	CASSPPRGGTEAFF
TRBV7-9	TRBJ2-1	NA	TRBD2	TGTGCCAGCAGCCCCTCTTGGGCGGGGGGGGATAATGAGCAGTTCTTC	CASSPSWAGGDNEQFF
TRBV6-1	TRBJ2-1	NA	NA	TGTGCCAGCAGCGCCTCAGGGGTCGATGAGCAGTTCTTC	CASSASGVDEQFF
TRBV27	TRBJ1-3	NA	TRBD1	TGTGCCAGCGCTTTGGGACAGCCGAACGGCGGAAACACCATATATTTT	CASALGQPNGGNTIYF
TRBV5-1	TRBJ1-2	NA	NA	TGCGCCAGCAGCTTGCCCGAGAGGGAGATCTATGGCTACACCTTC	CASSLPEREIYGYTF
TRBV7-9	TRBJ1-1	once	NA	TGTGCCAGCAGCCCCCAGGGCCCCACTGAAGCTTTCTTT	CASSPQGPTEAFF
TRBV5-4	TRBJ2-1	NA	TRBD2	TGTGCCAGCAGCCTAGCGGGAGGGCAGTACAATGAGCAGTTCTTC	CASSLAGGQYNEQFF
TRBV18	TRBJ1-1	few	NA	TGTGCCAGCTCACCAGGCCCGGGGGACCCTGCTGCAGACACTGAAGCTTTCTTT	CASSPGPGDPAADTEAFF
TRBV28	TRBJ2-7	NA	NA	TGTGCCAGCAGCCCCGGGACATCATACGAGCAGTACTTC	CASSPGTSYEQYF
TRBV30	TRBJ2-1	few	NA	TGTGCCTGGAGTCTGGGGAGCTCCTACAATGAGCAGTTCTTC	CAWSLGSSYNEQFF
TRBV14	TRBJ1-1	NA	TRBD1	TGTGCCAGCAGCAGGACAGGGGGCAACACTGAAGCTTTCTTT	CASSRTGGNTEAFF
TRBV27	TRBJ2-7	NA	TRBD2	TGTGCCAGCAGTTTAGGCGGATTGACTAGCGGAACCTACGAGCAGTACTTC	CASSLGGLTSGTYEQYF
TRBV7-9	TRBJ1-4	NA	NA	TGTGCCAGCAGCGCCCCGGGGGGCGCAACTAATGAAAAACTGTTTTTT	CASSAPGGATNEKLFF
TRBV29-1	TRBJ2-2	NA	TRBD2	TGCAGCGCCCGAGGGGTCGCGGGAGGGGACACCGGGGAGCTGTTTTTT	CSARGVAGGDTGELFF
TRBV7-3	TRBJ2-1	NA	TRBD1	TGTGCCAGCAGCTTCAGGGGGCTGAGCTCCTACAATGAGCAGTTCTTC	CASSFRGLSSYNEQFF
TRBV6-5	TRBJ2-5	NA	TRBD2	TGTGCCAGCAGTCCGACTAGCGGCGAAGAGACCCAGTACTTC	CASSPTSGEETQYF
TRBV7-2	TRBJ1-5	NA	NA	TGTGCCAGCAGCTTGTGGGAGAGCAATCAGCCCCAGCATTTT	CASSLWESNQPQHF
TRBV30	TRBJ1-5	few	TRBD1	TGTGCCTGGAATCCCGGGACAGAGAGCAATCAGCCCCAGCATTTT	CAWNPGTESNQPQHF
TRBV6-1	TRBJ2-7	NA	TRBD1	TGTGCCAGCATTCGGGGACAGGGGGCCTACGAGCAGTACTTC	CASIRGQGAYEQYF
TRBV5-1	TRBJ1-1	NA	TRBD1	TGCGCCAGCAGCTTGGAGGGGGACAGGGGCCCACCTCGCTCCTTGACTGAAGCTTTCTTT	CASSLEGDRGPPRSLTEAFF
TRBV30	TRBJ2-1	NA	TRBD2	TGTGCCCGGACTAGCGCTGCCTACAATGAGCAGTTCTTC	CARTSAAYNEQFF
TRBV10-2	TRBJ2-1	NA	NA	TGCGCCAGCAGTGACGGACAGAGCCCTCTCTTCGATGAGCAGTTCTTC	CASSDGQSPLFDEQFF
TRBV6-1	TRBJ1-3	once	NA	TGTGCCAGCAGTGAACATGGCTCTCGTCCCGGAAACACCATATATTTT	CASSEHGSRPGNTIYF
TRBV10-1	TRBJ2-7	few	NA	TGCGCCACCGACACTGCCTACGAGCAGTACTTC	CATDTAYEQYF
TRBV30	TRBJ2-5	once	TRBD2	TGTGCCTGGAGTTCAAGCGGGGCGCGGCAAGAGACCCAGTACTTC	CAWSSSGARQETQYF
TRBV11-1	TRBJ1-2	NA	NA	TGTGCCAGCACCCCCGGGGGGCGATATGGCTACACCTTC	CASTPGGRYGYTF
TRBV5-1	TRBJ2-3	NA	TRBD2	TGCGCCAGCAGCATCGGGACTAGCGGGAGCACAGATACGCAGTATTTT	CASSIGTSGSTDTQYF
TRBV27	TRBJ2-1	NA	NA	TGTGCCAGCAGTTTCAGCTCCTACAATGAGCAGTTCTTC	CASSFSSYNEQFF
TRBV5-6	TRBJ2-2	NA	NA	TGTGCCAGCAGCTTGTATGGGGGCGGTGCGGGGGAGCTGTTTTTT	CASSLYGGGAGELFF
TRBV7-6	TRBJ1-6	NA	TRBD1	TGTGCCAGCAGCTTATATCCCCAATCCGGGACAGCAGATTCACCCCTCCACTTT	CASSLYPQSGTADSPLHF
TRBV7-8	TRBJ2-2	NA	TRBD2	TGTGCCAGCAGCCTAAGGAGACTAGCGTACACCGGGGAGCTGTTTTTT	CASSLRRLAYTGELFF
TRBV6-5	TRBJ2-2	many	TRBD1	TGTGCCACAGGGGGCAACACCGGGGAGCTGTTTTTT	CATGGNTGELFF
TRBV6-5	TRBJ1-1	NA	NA	TGTGCCAGCAAGAGGGTCATGAACACTGAAGCTTTCTTT	CASKRVMNTEAFF
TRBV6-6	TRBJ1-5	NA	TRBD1	TGTGCCAGCAGTTACTCCAGACAGGGAGATCAGCCCCAGCATTTT	CASSYSRQGDQPQHF